This T cell receptor beta chain derives from a study of T cell responses to AZD1222 COVID-19 vaccine (TCRdb year 2021). Regarding the research as a whole: Because spike-specific TCR depth and breadth did not differ between the two schedules, AZD1222 recipients who got a second dose at roughly 4 weeks were pooled with those who got a second dose at roughly 12 weeks. Trial participants were enrolled by age into subgroups of 18-55, 56-69 and 70-plus years, and around 150, 28 and 57 TCR-sequenced participants, respectively, were included in these subgroups. TCR sequencing covered 233 trial participants: 200 to 210 given two doses of AZD1222 and 26 given two doses of MenACWY control vaccine.

Points on this clone: Its recognized antigen is unknown. Base-call qualities are not available, and no considerably larger clone is one nucleotide away.

The label giving this sample's time point can be read as: baseline before first vaccination. Samples from vaccinated people were obtained from the UK trials COV001 and COV002, which included a single-blind randomized controlled phase 2/3 trial of AZD1222 (ChAdOx1 nCoV-19) in healthy adults. For TCRbeta chain sequencing, PBMC samples were collected from trial participants at day 0 and at day 28 after the second dose. According to the germline V gene (reference sequence), CDR1 reads SEHNR and CDR2 reads FQNEAQ. Deletion took 0 bases off V and 6 bases off J, with a span of 7 bases between the germline ends. Taken from cysteine to phenylalanine, the CDR3 has 13 residues. CDR3 DNA is the only sequence kept; it has 39 bases, read in frame from the first base. The CDR3 regions of human TCRbeta chains were analyzed by immunosequencing. In the source study's methods: Repertoire TCRs were matched against a reference library of SARS-CoV-2-specific TCRs generated with the MIRA antigen-specificity platform. Breadth was defined as the fraction of unique TCRs that were SARS-CoV-2-associated, and depth was defined as the fraction of total T cells that were SARS-CoV-2-associated. Using the MIRA data, each spike-specific TCR was assigned both to the spike region to which the TCR was reactive and to a CD4 or CD8 class. Log10-transformed breadth and depth values were compared by one-way ANOVA with Sidak's multiple comparisons tests. TCRdb took this table from immuneACCESS and kept in-frame rearrangements with V and J called. Such tables lack part of the clones; where checked against another copy, unresolved V genes explain under half of the gap, and the rest is unexplained. That table is the source of V, J and clone size, and D and trimming were worked out from the DNA. The sample profile shows approximately 110,000 clones; about nine tenths of them were found once. 5.2% of the sample is taken by the ten largest.

Beyond this particular receptor, the publication reports: Because no day 14 peak-response samples were available, the repertoires could be characterized only after the peak T cell response. Participants were mostly white British and included more females than males, and it was suggested by the authors that clonal diversity may have been underestimated. A significant rise in spike-specific TCR breadth and depth was observed after two AZD1222 doses relative to day 0 and relative to MenACWY recipients. The vaccine-associated CD4 TCRs covered the entire spike protein, and the dominant responses fell in regions 160-218 and 743-854. Reportedly, close to half of the unique spike-specific TCRs recognized epitopes lying outside the regions that are mutated in the B.1.351 and B.1.1.7 variants. Conclusions about previously exposed vaccinees are limited because only 5 or 6 AZD1222 recipients were SARS-CoV-2 seropositive at baseline. In the small 56-69-year group, the increase in depth fell short of significance, most likely because of low power.

This specimen consisted of peripheral blood, obtained on day 0 of AZD1222 vaccination. Rearrangement joined TRBV7-9 to TRBJ2-3; confidence is insufficient to name the D gene. This clonotype was sampled from an adult in good health. The sequenced DNA: TGTGCCAGCAGCTTAGCGCTGCCCGATACGCAGTATTTT. Protein translation: CASSLALPDTQYF.